This record covers a single T cell receptor (beta chain). Its specificity is unknown. Germline V gene sequence: CDR1 SGDLS, CDR2 YYNGEE. The CDR3 is 14 amino acids. Between the trimmed V and J ends, which lost 6 bases and 0 bases, there was a span of 10 bases. The data were taken from a study of tumor-infiltrating lymphocytes in localized non-small cell lung cancer. Study at large: Some samples were collected after neoadjuvant chemotherapy; smokers, never-smokers and several histologies were included.

General study findings and limits: Not all patients were TCR sequenced, owing to tissue quantity.

Using immunoSEQ multiplex PCR, the repertoire was profiled, and TCRdb retains in-frame clones only, with some absent. The table includes approximately 6,700 clones, about 70% detected once. Sequenced sample: uninvolved lung tissue not adjacent to the tumor. V gene TRBV9 combines with J gene TRBJ1-3; maybe TRBD1 (6 bases). The receptor comes from a human donor with non-small cell lung cancer. The CDR3 spells CASKRTDSGNTIYF. The CDR3 DNA is TGTGCCAGCAAGAGGACAGACTCTGGAAACACCATATATTTT.